This T cell receptor beta chain is from a study of blood T cell repertoires in COVID-19. Study details: Acute and convalescent COVID-19 specimens originated in the United States, Italy and Spain. T cells, B-cell-depleted T cells, or PBMCs provided the cDNA or gDNA that served as material.

Clones were read by immunoSEQ multiplex PCR, and TCRdb kept only the in-frame ones, dropping some. The data show some 24,000 clones, nearly 90% seen once. CDR3 length equals 16 residues. The ends lost 11 bases at V and 0 bases at J; junction bases unmatched: 6. The germline gives CDR1 SEHNR, CDR2 FQNEAQ (reference sequence). The clonotype comes from a man between 65 and 85 years old with acute or convalescent COVID-19. Source material: peripheral blood. The chain links TRBV7-9 to TRBJ2-1, with 14 bases that match TRBD2. CDR3 amino acids: CAGRGTSGSSYNEQFF. As DNA, the CDR3 is TGTGCCGGGAGAGGGACTAGCGGGAGCTCCTACAATGAGCAGTTCTTC. Variable domain in full (rest from reference TRBV7-9 and TRBJ2-1): DTGVSQNPRHKITKRGQNVTFRCDPISEHNRLYWYRQTLGQGPEFLTYFQNEAQLEKSRLLSDRFSAERPKGSFSTLEIQRTEQGDSAMYLCAGRGTSGSSYNEQFFGPGTRLTVL.